Below, 14 T cell receptor beta chains from the same sample are listed, as sequenced in a study of CD8+CD57+ T cells in acquired aplastic anemia. Investigators profiled TCR beta VDJ and CDR3 from genomic DNA template. TCRdb used MiXCR to reprocess the reads, holding one entry per CDR3 protein. The data hold 150,000 to 200,000 distinct CDR3 sequences, with approximately 45% observed a single time. Material for sequencing was sorted CD4+, CD8+, or CD8+CD57+ T cells (not recorded which) from PBMCs. The source of these receptors is a human donor in good health.

The chain combines TRBV7-9 with TRBJ2-7; no clear D gene. Trimming took 5 bases from V and 5 from J, leaving 10 bases between them. CDR3 length equals 12 residues. The germline V gene has CDR1 SEHNR and CDR2 FQNEAQ (reference sequence). CDR3 loop: CASSRIGDEQYF. The DNA of the CDR3 is TGTGCCAGCAGCCGCATTGGCGACGAGCAGTACTTC.

The rearrangement links TRBV7-8 to TRBJ2-2; D may match TRBD1 or TRBD2 (5 bases each). The CDR3 consists of 15 residues. Germline V gene sequence: CDR1 SGHVS, CDR2 FQNEAQ. V lost 2 bases and J 5 bases, leaving 12 bases between the germline ends. DNA for the CDR3: TGTGCCAGCAGCTTAAGGGGTTGGGGGACCGGGGAGCTGTTTTTT. Its protein is CASSLRGWGTGELFF.

This clonotype was recorded many times. V is TRBV11-1 and J is TRBJ2-3; 9 positions match TRBD2. The V gene end was trimmed by 5 bases and the J gene end by 2 bases; junction bases not matched to a gene: 14. This CDR3 contains 18 residues. Germline CDR1 SGHAT, CDR2 FQDESV (reference sequence). CDR3 sequence (DNA): TGTGCCAGCAGCCCAAAGTCGGTTCTAGCGGGGAACACAGATACGCAGTATTTT. Amino acids: CASSPKSVLAGNTDTQYF. Together with reference TRBV11-1 and TRBJ2-3, the CDR3 gives the full variable domain: EAEVAQSPRYKITEKSQAVAFWCDPISGHATLYWYRQILGQGPELLVQFQDESVVDDSQLPKDRFSAERLKGVDSTLKIQPAELGDSAMYLCASSPKSVLAGNTDTQYFGPGTRLTVL.

A remark on this clonotype: Because the CDR3 is missing its conserved closing phenylalanine or tryptophan, this is likely a read error. The V and J genes are TRBV9 and TRBJ1-6; no definite D call. This CDR3 has 14 residues. Trimming removed 0 bases at V and 11 bases at J, with 12 bases between. CDR1 is SGDLS and CDR2 is YYNGEE in the germline V gene. CDR3 coding DNA: TGTGCCAGCAGCGTAGCTCGGGCCAATCCACCCCTCCACCTT. Protein: CASSVARANPPLHL.

The chain is built from TRBV19 and TRBJ2-5, with 9 nucleotides matching TRBD1. The trim removed 6 bases at V and 4 bases at J, leaving 6 bases unmatched. Germline values: CDR1 LNHDA, CDR2 SQIVND (reference sequence). The CDR3 is 14 residues long. The CDR3 coding sequence is TGTGCCAGTAGGAAGACAGGGGGTGGAGAGACCCAGTACTTC. Its protein product is CASRKTGGGETQYF.

This clonotype was picked up many times. This chain links TRBV10-3 with TRBJ1-5; maybe TRBD1 (5 bases). The CDR3 length is 16 residues. Germline V gene data show CDR1 as ENHRY and CDR2 as SYGVKD. V was trimmed by 0 bases and J by 2 bases, leaving 11 bases between them. CDR3 DNA: TGTGCCATCAGTGAGTCCTTGGGAGGGGGCAATCAGCCCCAGCATTTT. Translated, it gives CAISESLGGGNQPQHF.

This chain links TRBV15 with TRBJ2-7; 11 positions agree with TRBD1. The CDR3 loop spans 15 amino acids. CDR1 LNHNV and CDR2 YYDKDF come from the germline V gene (reference sequence). V lost 3 bases and J lost 5; bases outside the gene matches: 6. CDR3: CATSRGTGGIHEQYF. CDR3 sequence (DNA): TGTGCCACCAGCAGGGGGACAGGGGGTATTCACGAGCAGTACTTC.

This clonotype was observed many times. The chain recombines TRBV12-3 or TRBV12-4 with TRBJ2-3; no reliable D call. Between the trimmed V and J ends, which lost 6 bases and 1 base, there was a span of 17 bases. The CDR3 extends over 16 amino acids. The CDR3 coding sequence is TGTGCCAGCAGCCAATCATCCCAGGTTGGCACAGATACGCAGTATTTT. Encoded protein: CASSQSSQVGTDTQYF.

As to this clonotype: A much larger clonotype is one base distant, so this may be a read error. The rearrangement links TRBV6-1 to TRBJ2-5; D ambiguous. Germline assignment: CDR1 MNHNS and CDR2 SASEGT. This CDR3 contains 12 residues. Written as DNA, the CDR3 is TGTGCCAGCCAGGCGGCCCAAGGGACCCAGTACTTC. Translating gives CASQAAQGTQYF.

The chain uses TRBV2 and TRBJ1-3; 8 bases line up with TRBD1. Per germline, CDR1 SNHLY and CDR2 FYNNEI. V lost 5 bases to trimming and J lost 9 bases; unmatched junction nucleotides: 12. This CDR3 spans 15 amino acids. CDR3 amino acids: CASSLRQGAEGTIYF. The DNA of the CDR3 is TGTGCCAGCAGTCTCCGGCAGGGGGCTGAGGGCACCATATATTTT. The variable domain in full, with the rest retrieved from reference TRBV2 and TRBJ1-3, is EPEVTQTPSHQVTQMGQEVILRCVPISNHLYFYWYRQILGQKVEFLVSFYNNEISEKSEIFDDQFSVERPDGSNFTLKIRSTKLEDSAMYFCASSLRQGAEGTIYFGEGSWLTVV.

The chain recombines TRBV7-6 with TRBJ1-5, with no clear D. The V end lost 5 bases, the J end lost 9 bases, and 14 bases lay between the germline ends. The germline gives CDR1 SGHVS, CDR2 FNYEAQ. This CDR3 region has 13 residues. In DNA, the CDR3 is TGTGCCAGCAGCCCCCTCGGAGGGCCGCCCCAGCATTTT. It is translated as CASSPLGGPPQHF.

Ten or more counts support this clonotype. The rearrangement joins TRBV3-1 to TRBJ2-7, with 10 positions matching TRBD2. After removal of 5 bases from V and 2 bases from J, the junction contained 9 bases not matched to a gene. Germline CDR1 and CDR2: LGHDT and YNNKEL (reference sequence). The CDR3 is 16 residues long. The CDR3 nucleotides read TGTGCCAGCAGCACAATAGCGGGAGGCCAACCCTACGAGCAGTACTTC. Translation: CASSTIAGGQPYEQYF.

Comments on this clonotype: This could be a read error, since a much larger clone is one nucleotide away. The chain combines TRBV11-2 with TRBJ2-1; D remains unclear. CDR3 length equals 15 residues. Germline assignment: CDR1 SGHAT and CDR2 FQNNGV. The CDR3 DNA sequence: TGTGCCAGCAGCCCGAAACTGAGCTCCTACGATGAGCAGTTCTTC. This encodes CASSPKLSSYDEQFF.

This clonotype was seen at least ten times. The chain joins TRBV7-8 to TRBJ2-7, with TRBD1 identical over 11 bases. The CDR3 has 15 amino acids. Per germline, CDR1 SGHVS and CDR2 FQNEAQ. V was pared by 5 bases and J by 5 bases, with 8 bases of the junction left unmatched. DNA for the CDR3: TGTGCCAGCAGCCCTCGGACAGGGGGCGACCACGAGCAGTACTTC. It codes for CASSPRTGGDHEQYF.